A single sample gave rise to the 15 T cell receptor beta chains below, sequenced in a study of blood T cell repertoires in COVID-19. TCRdb's table, derived via immunoSEQ multiplex PCR, lists solely in-frame clones and lacks some. The sample has around 160,000 clones, 70% to 90% seen once. Source material: peripheral blood. These TCRs come from a woman between 55 and 75 years old with COVID-19, enrolled during active disease.

This clone has a single count. The CDR3 DNA is TGTGCCAGCAGCGTATCCAGCGTGCCAAGAGAAACCCAGTACTTC. Translated: CASSVSSVPRETQYF. V is TRBV9 and J is TRBJ2-5; unclear D gene. Germline V CDR1 and CDR2: SGDLS, YYNGEE. The CDR3 covers 15 residues. V was clipped by 1 base and J by 8 bases, with 18 bases between them.

V usage is TRBV10-3 and J usage is TRBJ2-7; TRBD1 aligns across 7 bases. From germline, CDR1 is ENHRY and CDR2 SYGVKD. J lost 2 bases, V lost 4 bases, and 2 bases had no gene match. The CDR3 has 13 amino acids. This CDR3 is CAISAQGAYEQYF. The CDR3 bases are TGTGCCATCAGTGCCCAGGGGGCCTACGAGCAGTACTTC.

There are a few counts of this clone. J is TRBJ2-3 and V is TRBV6-2 or TRBV6-3; perhaps TRBD2 as D (6 bases). The CDR3 is 16 amino acids. Germline CDR1 is MNHEY and CDR2 is SVGEGT. Trimming removed 5 bases from V and 0 bases from J, with 15 bases in between. The CDR3 region is CASSGDSGSSTDTQYF. The CDR3 DNA follows: TGTGCCAGCAGTGGGGATAGCGGATCTAGCACAGATACGCAGTATTTT.

The CDR3 spells CASSQPWGRVLYYEQYF. The CDR3 region has the DNA TGTGCCAGCAGCCAACCCTGGGGCAGGGTGCTTTACTACGAGCAGTACTTC. V usage is TRBV4-2 and J usage is TRBJ2-7, with D possibly being TRBD1 (5 bases). This CDR3 comprises 17 residues. Germline V gene data show CDR1 as LGHNA and CDR2 as YNFKEQ. With 2 bases removed from V and 3 bases from J, the gap between germline ends came to 20 bases.

The chain carries TRBV28 and TRBJ1-5; D remains unclear. The V gene lost 3 bases and the J gene lost 3 bases, with 6 bases spanning the gap. In germline, CDR1 is MDHEN, CDR2 SYDVKM. This CDR3 is 13 amino acids long. CDR3 residues: CASSFDFNQPQHF. The CDR3 DNA reads as TGTGCCAGCAGTTTCGACTTCAATCAGCCCCAGCATTTT.

This clone was seen a few times. J is TRBJ2-3 and V is TRBV15, with TRBD2 matching 10 bases. Unmatched junction bases numbered 2, after V lost 1 base and J lost 1 base. Per the germline V gene, CDR1 is LNHNV and CDR2 is YYDKDF (reference sequence). The CDR3 length is 16 residues. CDR3 sequence: CATSRGLAGGTDTQYF. As DNA, the CDR3 is TGTGCCACCAGCAGAGGGCTAGCGGGGGGCACAGATACGCAGTATTTT.

The chain uses TRBV19 and TRBJ1-1, with D perhaps TRBD1 (5 bases). With 7 bases removed from V and 0 bases from J, the gap between germline ends came to 18 bases. CDR3 length equals 16 residues. Germline loops: CDR1 LNHDA, CDR2 SQIVND (reference sequence). The CDR3 reads CASNLPAGEVNTEAFF. In DNA form, the CDR3 reads TGTGCCAGTAACCTCCCCGCGGGGGAGGTGAACACTGAAGCTTTCTTT.

The gene calls are TRBV6-2 or TRBV6-3 and TRBJ2-1; 9 nucleotides match TRBD2. The CDR3 has 16 residues. Germline CDR1 is MNHEY and CDR2 is SVGEGT. The junction had 6 bases not matched to a gene; V was cut back by 0 bases and J by 6 bases. CDR3 nucleotide sequence: TGTGCCAGCAGTTACTCGAGCGGGACTAGCAGCAATGAGCAGTTCTTC. Amino acid sequence: CASSYSSGTSSNEQFF.

V usage is TRBV10-2 and J usage is TRBJ2-7, with 8 nucleotides matching TRBD2. This CDR3 is 15 amino acids long. CDR1 is WSHSY and CDR2 is SAAADI in the germline V gene. The trim removed 6 bases at V and 3 bases at J, leaving 10 bases unmatched. The CDR3 nucleotides read TGCGCCAGCAGGTCCATGGCGGGGGGATACTACGAGCAGTACTTC. Translating it yields CASRSMAGGYYEQYF.

V gene TRBV9 combines with J gene TRBJ2-7, with D unresolved. Trimming cost V 0 bases and J 5 bases, with 12 bases left between them. The CDR3 is 14 amino acids. Germline CDR1 reads SGDLS; CDR2 reads YYNGEE. CDR3 sequence: CASSVGHPENEQYF. CDR3 coding DNA: TGTGCCAGCAGCGTAGGACACCCAGAGAACGAGCAGTACTTC.

V usage is TRBV10-3 and J usage is TRBJ2-5, with TRBD2 matching over 11 bases. Germline assignment: CDR1 ENHRY and CDR2 SYGVKD. J was trimmed by 2 bases and V by 6 bases; bases with no gene match: 5. This CDR3 has 15 amino acids. DNA for the CDR3: TGTGCCATCAGGAATAGCGGGGGGGCTCAAGAGACCCAGTACTTC. It specifies CAIRNSGGAQETQYF.

This clone was seen a few times. The chain is built from TRBV2 and TRBJ2-2, with 7 positions matching TRBD1. The CDR3 sequence is 15 residues long. J gave up 5 bases and V 6 bases, and 9 bases lay outside the gene matches. CDR1 is SNHLY and CDR2 is FYNNEI in the germline V gene. The CDR3 nucleotides are TGTGCCAGCAGCGCGGACAGGAGCGTAACCGGGGAGCTGTTTTTT. This translates into CASSADRSVTGELFF.

The chain is built from TRBV5-8 and TRBJ2-3, with a tentative D call TRBD2 (6 bases). The V gene lost 2 bases and the J gene lost 3 bases, with 16 bases spanning the gap. The CDR3 sequence is 16 residues long. The V gene's germline CDR1 is SGHTS and CDR2 YDEGEE. In nucleotides, the CDR3 is TGTGCCAGCAGCTTTCGGGGCGAAGGAGGGACAGATACGCAGTATTTT. It yields the protein CASSFRGEGGTDTQYF.

The gene calls are TRBV30 and TRBJ2-3, with 8 bases that match TRBD2. Trimming cost V 4 bases and J 11 bases; bases outside gene matches: 5. This CDR3 comprises 11 residues. Germline loops: CDR1 GTSNPN, CDR2 SVGIG (reference sequence). The CDR3 loop is CAWMVGGVQYF. The CDR3 nucleotides are TGTGCCTGGATGGTCGGGGGGGTGCAGTATTTT.

The CDR3 spells CASSIAGGSTDTQYF. The CDR3 DNA follows: TGTGCCAGCAGTATAGCGGGGGGGTCCACAGATACGCAGTATTTT. The V and J genes are TRBV6-2 or TRBV6-3 and TRBJ2-3, with 11 bases matching TRBD2. V was pared by 5 bases and J by 2 bases, with 3 bases of the junction left unmatched. The CDR3 runs 15 residues. Germline assignment: CDR1 MNHEY and CDR2 SVGEGT.